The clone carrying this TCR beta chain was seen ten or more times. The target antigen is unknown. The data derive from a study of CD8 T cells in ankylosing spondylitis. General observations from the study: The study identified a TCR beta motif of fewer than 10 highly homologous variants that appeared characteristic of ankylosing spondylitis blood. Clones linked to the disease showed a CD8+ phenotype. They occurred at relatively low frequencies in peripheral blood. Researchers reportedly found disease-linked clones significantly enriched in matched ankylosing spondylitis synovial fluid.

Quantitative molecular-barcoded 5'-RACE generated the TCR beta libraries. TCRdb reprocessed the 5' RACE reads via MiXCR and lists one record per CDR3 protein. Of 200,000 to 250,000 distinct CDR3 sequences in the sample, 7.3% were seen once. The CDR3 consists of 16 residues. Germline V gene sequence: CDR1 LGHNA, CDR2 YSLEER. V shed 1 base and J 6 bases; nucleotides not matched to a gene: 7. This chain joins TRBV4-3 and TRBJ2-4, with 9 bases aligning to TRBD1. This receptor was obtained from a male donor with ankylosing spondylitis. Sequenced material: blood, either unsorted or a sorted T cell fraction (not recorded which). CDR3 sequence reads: CASSQGTGTGRNIQYF. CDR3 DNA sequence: TGCGCCAGCAGCCAAGGCACCGGGACAGGGAGAAACATTCAGTACTTC.